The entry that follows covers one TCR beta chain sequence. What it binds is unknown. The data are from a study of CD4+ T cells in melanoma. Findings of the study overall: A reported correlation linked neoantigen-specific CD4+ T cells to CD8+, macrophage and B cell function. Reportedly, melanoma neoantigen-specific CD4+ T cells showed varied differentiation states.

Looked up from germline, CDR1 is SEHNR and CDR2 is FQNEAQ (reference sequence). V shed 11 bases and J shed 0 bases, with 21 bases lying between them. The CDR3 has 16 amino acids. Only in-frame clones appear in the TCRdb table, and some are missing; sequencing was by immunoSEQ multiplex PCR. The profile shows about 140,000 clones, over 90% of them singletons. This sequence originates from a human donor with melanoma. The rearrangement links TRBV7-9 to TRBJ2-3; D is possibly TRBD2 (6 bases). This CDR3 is CAVEGRGGTSTDTQYF. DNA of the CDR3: TGTGCCGTAGAGGGGCGGGGCGGAACTAGCACAGATACGCAGTATTTT.